Presented here are 28 T cell receptor beta chains from one specimen sequenced in a study of human versus mouse CDR3 diversity and MHC coevolution. Repertoires were generated with immunoSEQ multiplex PCR, while TCRdb's copy carries only in-frame clones and drops some. The sample lists 80,000 or so clones; about 93% were seen once. The sample taken for sequencing was naive CD4+ T cells from blood. Regarding subset: CD45RO-negative CD62L-positive naive CD4 T cells. These receptors were taken from a person aged 25-75 years in good health.

The chain joins TRBV7-2 to TRBJ1-2; D not certain. CDR1 SGHTA and CDR2 FQGNSA come from the germline V gene. Trimming shortened V by 3 bases and J by 0 bases, and 5 bases separated the two germline ends. The CDR3 totals 13 residues. DNA for the CDR3: TGTGCCAGCAGCTTTGCAGCTAACTATGGCTACACCTTC. The encoded protein is CASSFAANYGYTF.

The chain uses TRBV5-1 and TRBJ2-1, with 8 bases that match TRBD1. V gave up 5 bases and J gave up 3 bases; unmatched junction bases: 7. The CDR3 length is 15 residues. Germline loops: CDR1 SGHRS, CDR2 YFSETQ. CDR3 bases: TGCGCCAGCAGGGCCGGACAGGGAGTCTACAATGAGCAGTTCTTC. Translation: CASRAGQGVYNEQFF.

About this clone itself: Other nucleotide sequences from this sample produce the same CDR3. This rearrangement joins TRBV6-5 to TRBJ1-2, with D possibly matching TRBD1 (5 bases). CDR1 and CDR2 (germline): MNHEY, SVGAGI. This CDR3 is 15 amino acids long. Trimming stripped 2 bases from V and 2 bases from J, with 12 bases between. The CDR3 loop is CASSYSGQGNYGYTF. Here the CDR3 DNA reads TGTGCCAGCAGTTACAGTGGACAAGGCAACTATGGCTACACCTTC.

The chain is built from TRBV18 and TRBJ2-4; no clear D. The length of the CDR3 is 15 residues. Trimming left V 0 bases short and J 2 bases short, with 8 bases between. The germline V gene has CDR1 KGHSH and CDR2 LQKENI. CDR3 bases: TGTGCCAGCTCACCACCGGGCCAATCCAAAAACATTCAGTACTTC. This gives the protein CASSPPGQSKNIQYF.

The V gene is TRBV7-7, the J gene TRBJ2-2, with 8 bases aligning to TRBD2. Germline-derived CDR1 and CDR2 are SSHAT and FNYEAQ (reference sequence). The CDR3 sequence is 16 residues long. J gave up 6 bases and V 1 base, and 7 bases lay outside the gene matches. CDR3 in DNA: TGTGCCAGCAGCTTAGTTCAAGCGGGAGTCCCCGGGGAGCTGTTTTTT. It yields the protein CASSLVQAGVPGELFF.

The chain couples TRBV2 to TRBJ2-7; the match to TRBD1 covers 11 bases. CDR3 size: 14 residues. After removal of 4 bases from V and 5 bases from J, the junction contained 4 bases not matched to a gene. Germline CDR1 SNHLY, CDR2 FYNNEI. CDR3 amino acids: CASSGTGGRHEQYF. For the CDR3, the DNA is TGTGCCAGCAGTGGGACAGGGGGCCGCCACGAGCAGTACTTC. The full variable domain, rest sourced from reference TRBV2 and TRBJ2-7, is EPEVTQTPSHQVTQMGQEVILRCVPISNHLYFYWYRQILGQKVEFLVSFYNNEISEKSEIFDDQFSVERPDGSNFTLKIRSTKLEDSAMYFCASSGTGGRHEQYFGPGTRLTVT.

The V gene is TRBV2, the J gene TRBJ1-2; no clear D. The V and J ends lost 5 bases and 8 bases respectively, with 18 bases between them. The CDR3 spans 14 residues. Germline V gene data show CDR1 as SNHLY and CDR2 as FYNNEI. The CDR3 DNA is TGTGCCAGCAGTCCAACATCTCCCTGGAGGGGCTACACCTTC. Its protein product is CASSPTSPWRGYTF.

The table lists this clone with a few counts. V gene TRBV7-9 combines with J gene TRBJ2-7, with a weak D call TRBD2 (5 bases). The CDR3 has 12 amino acids. V shed 1 base and J shed 7 bases, with 8 bases lying between them. Germline V gene lookup returns CDR1 SEHNR and CDR2 FQNEAQ (reference sequence). The CDR3 DNA is TGTGCCAGCAGCTTAGTAACGGGGGAGCAGTACTTC. Its translation is CASSLVTGEQYF.

The chain uses TRBV15 and TRBJ1-2; maybe TRBD1 (5 bases). The CDR3 contains 16 residues. V was shortened by 1 base and J by 2 bases, with 14 bases between the two germline ends. CDR1 and CDR2 from the germline V gene are LNHNV and YYDKDF (reference sequence). The CDR3 here is CATSRVPGGLNYGYTF. DNA for the CDR3: TGTGCCACCAGCAGAGTGCCGGGGGGATTAAACTATGGCTACACCTTC.

The J gene is TRBJ2-5, the V gene TRBV15; perhaps TRBD2 as D (5 bases). The germline V and J ends were trimmed by 0 bases and 7 bases, with 15 bases remaining between them. Germline V gives CDR1 LNHNV, CDR2 YYDKDF (reference sequence). CDR3 size: 15 residues. The CDR3 spells CATSRDHSARGTQYF. The CDR3 DNA follows: TGTGCCACCAGCAGAGATCATAGCGCCCGAGGGACCCAGTACTTC.

The chain combines TRBV28 with TRBJ2-7; 7 bases fit TRBD1. Germline V gene lookup returns CDR1 MDHEN and CDR2 SYDVKM. Unmatched junction bases numbered 9, after V lost 5 bases and J lost 5 bases. The CDR3 length is 14 residues. CDR3 amino acids: CASSRSGTVNEQYF. In DNA, the CDR3 is TGTGCCAGCAGTCGATCCGGGACAGTGAACGAGCAGTACTTC.

The V gene is TRBV30, the J gene TRBJ2-3, with a possible D match to TRBD2 (7 bases). CDR1 and CDR2 (germline): GTSNPN, SVGIG (reference sequence). Trimming removed 7 bases from V and 4 bases from J, with 15 bases in between. This CDR3 is built from 13 residues. CDR3: CASEWGGADTQYF. Here the CDR3 DNA reads TGTGCCTCCGAATGGGGGGGCGCAGATACGCAGTATTTT.

V is TRBV19 and J is TRBJ2-1; 8 bases match TRBD2. The V gene's germline CDR1 is LNHDA and CDR2 SQIVND (reference sequence). The CDR3 is made up of 15 amino acids. Trimming cost V 6 bases and J 3 bases; bases outside gene matches: 7. The CDR3 reads CASRPSGRVYNEQFF. The CDR3 DNA follows: TGTGCCAGTAGACCAAGCGGGAGAGTCTACAATGAGCAGTTCTTC.

This rearrangement joins TRBV11-3 to TRBJ2-7; TRBD2 aligns across 9 bases. Germline CDR1 SGHNT, CDR2 YENEEA. The CDR3 spans 15 residues. The V gene end was trimmed by 5 bases and the J gene end by 7 bases; junction bases not matched to a gene: 12. CDR3 loop: CASSATGTSSSEQYF. CDR3 in DNA: TGTGCCAGCAGCGCGACCGGGACTAGCTCCTCGGAGCAGTACTTC.

V is TRBV7-9 and J is TRBJ1-4; 10 positions agree with TRBD1. V trimming: 4 bases; J trimming: 8 bases; junction bases outside the gene matches: 13. The germline CDR1 and CDR2 sequences are SEHNR and FQNEAQ (reference sequence). CDR3 length equals 17 residues. The CDR3, as DNA: TGTGCCAGCAGCTCGGGGACAGGGGCAGTTGGGGTCGAAAAACTGTTTTTT. Amino acid sequence: CASSSGTGAVGVEKLFF.

The chain couples TRBV28 to TRBJ2-7, with 7 nucleotides matching TRBD1. The germline V gene encodes CDR1 MDHEN and CDR2 SYDVKM. The CDR3 has 14 residues. J lost 3 bases, V lost 4 bases, and 6 bases had no gene match. Here the CDR3 reads CASSSPGQYYEQYF. CDR3 nucleotides: TGTGCCAGCAGTTCCCCGGGACAGTACTACGAGCAGTACTTC.

The rearrangement joins TRBV9 to TRBJ2-7; 9 positions agree with TRBD1. The CDR3 totals 14 residues. The germline V gene encodes CDR1 SGDLS and CDR2 YYNGEE. Losses at the gene ends were 4 bases for V and 3 bases for J; bases not matched to a gene: 5. The CDR3 sequence: CASSRGQGGYEQYF. CDR3 in DNA: TGTGCCAGCAGCAGGGGACAGGGCGGCTACGAGCAGTACTTC.

This chain's CDR3 is CASSFSGTASNQPQHF. The CDR3 nucleotides read TGTGCCAGCAGTTTTTCAGGGACAGCTAGCAATCAGCCCCAGCATTTT. This rearrangement joins TRBV7-2 to TRBJ1-5; 7 bases map to TRBD1. CDR3 length: 16 amino acids. CDR1 is SGHTA, CDR2 FQGNSA, per germline. Trimming took 6 bases from V and 0 from J; bases not matched to a gene: 8.

With regard to this clone: The sample holds other DNA sequences that translate to the same CDR3. The chain recombines TRBV18 with TRBJ2-3; 9 nucleotides line up with TRBD2. This CDR3 contains 16 residues. Germline V CDR1 and CDR2: KGHSH, LQKENI. V gave up 1 base and J gave up 0 bases; unmatched junction bases: 2. The CDR3 is CASSPRLAASTDTQYF. The CDR3 coding sequence is TGTGCCAGCTCACCACGACTAGCGGCTAGCACAGATACGCAGTATTTT.

This chain uses TRBV30 with TRBJ2-5; TRBD1 aligns across 8 bases. The germline V gene encodes CDR1 GTSNPN and CDR2 SVGIG (reference sequence). The CDR3 runs 16 residues. V lost 0 bases, J lost 0 bases, and 6 bases stayed unmatched. CDR3 amino acids: CAWSVPRGRYQETQYF. CDR3 nucleotides: TGTGCCTGGAGTGTACCCAGGGGGCGATACCAAGAGACCCAGTACTTC.

The rearrangement uses TRBV7-3 and TRBJ2-1, with D possibly matching TRBD2 (6 bases). V dropped 0 bases and J dropped 0 bases, with 15 bases sitting between them. Germline lookup yields CDR1 SGHTA and CDR2 FQGTGA. The CDR3 is made up of 18 amino acids. The CDR3 DNA is TGTGCCAGCAGCTTAACCTCGCGGGGCTCGAGCTCCTACAATGAGCAGTTCTTC. Its protein is CASSLTSRGSSSYNEQFF.

The J gene is TRBJ1-1, the V gene TRBV7-8; no reliable D call. CDR3 length: 14 residues. V gave up 5 bases and J gave up 8 bases, with 18 bases separating them. Per the germline V gene, CDR1 is SGHVS and CDR2 is FQNEAQ. CDR3 in amino acids: CASSPPPGGREAFF. The CDR3 DNA reads TGTGCCAGCAGCCCCCCCCCGGGTGGTCGGGAAGCTTTCTTT. Full variable domain (missing parts from reference TRBV7-8 and TRBJ1-1): GAGVSQSPRYKVAKRGQDVALRCDPISGHVSLFWYQQALGQGPEFLTYFQNEAQLDKSGLPSDRFFAERPEGSVSTLKIQRTQQEDSAVYLCASSPPPGGREAFFGQGTRLTVV.

V gene TRBV5-6 combines with J gene TRBJ2-7; the match to TRBD1 covers 8 bases. The CDR3 consists of 16 residues. The germline CDR1 and CDR2 sequences are SGHDT and YYEEEE. V shed 1 base, J shed 6 bases, and the junction held 12 bases outside the gene matches. CDR3 protein: CASSLTSGGLYSEQYF. CDR3 nucleotides: TGTGCCAGCAGCTTGACATCAGGGGGCCTTTATTCCGAGCAGTACTTC.

For this clone: One end of the junction fails to match germline, which may point to a read error. The DNA of the CDR3 is TGTGCCAGCAGTTTAGTCTCTGGTTCTCAGGACTTC. This translates into CASSLVSGSQDF. The V and J genes are TRBV28 and TRBJ2-7; D is uncertain. The CDR3 spans 12 residues. Germline lookup yields CDR1 MDHEN and CDR2 SYDVKM.

This sequence joins TRBV7-6 and TRBJ2-3; possible D gene TRBD2, 5 bases. This CDR3 region has 15 residues. Germline CDR1 and CDR2: SGHVS and FNYEAQ. V dropped 1 base and J dropped 1 base, with 9 bases sitting between them. The CDR3 DNA follows: TGTGCCAGCAGCTTAGGTGACGGGGGCACAGATACGCAGTATTTT. Amino acid sequence: CASSLGDGGTDTQYF.

This clone has a handful of counts. V is TRBV19 and J is TRBJ1-4; 7 bases are a match to TRBD1. From germline, CDR1 is LNHDA and CDR2 SQIVND (reference sequence). Trimming took 4 bases from V and 8 from J; bases not matched to a gene: 7. This CDR3 spans 14 amino acids. The CDR3 spells CASSNRQGREKLFF. The CDR3 nucleotides read TGTGCCAGTAGTAATCGACAGGGTCGAGAAAAACTGTTTTTT. Together with reference TRBV19 and TRBJ1-4, the CDR3 gives the full variable domain: DGGITQSPKYLFRKEGQNVTLSCEQNLNHDAMYWYRQDPGQGLRLIYYSQIVNDFQKGDIAEGYSVSREKKESFPLTVTSAQKNPTAFYLCASSNRQGREKLFFGSGTQLSVL.

This chain uses TRBV7-9 with TRBJ2-2; the match to TRBD1 covers 9 bases. Germline lookup yields CDR1 SEHNR and CDR2 FQNEAQ (reference sequence). The CDR3 is 16 amino acids. The V and J ends lost 6 bases and 3 bases, in that order; junction bases with no gene match: 8. In DNA form, the CDR3 reads TGTGCCAGCAGACGGACAGGGGTCGTTCACACCGGGGAGCTGTTTTTT. Translated, it gives CASRRTGVVHTGELFF.

The rearrangement uses TRBV19 and TRBJ1-1, with a tentative D call TRBD1 (5 bases). Germline V CDR1 and CDR2: LNHDA, SQIVND (reference sequence). CDR3 length: 14 amino acids. With 7 bases removed from V and 1 base from J, the gap between germline ends came to 13 bases. CDR3 sequence reads: CASTLRQPNTEAFF. The CDR3, as DNA: TGTGCCAGTACCCTCAGACAGCCGAACACTGAAGCTTTCTTT.